A single sample is the source of the 6 T cell receptor beta chains below, sequenced in a study of regulatory T cells in long-lasting Graves disease. Time point reported: newly diagnosed GD, antithyroid drugs for less than 3 months. Generation of the TCR library employed RNA extracted from PBMCs. To make TCR beta libraries, researchers used iRepertoire HTBI primers and Arm-PCR of CDR3 regions. A single record per CDR3 protein comes from TCRdb applying MiXCR to the multiplex PCR reads. The sample carries about 620,000 distinct CDR3 sequences, around 15% recorded once. The sample was also reused in another study, on T cells in Graves' hyperthyroidism and ophthalmopathy.

Material: peripheral blood mononuclear cells (PBMCs), obtained at new diagnosis, from a patient treated with antithyroid drugs. The receptors here all came from a woman aged 25 to 39 with Graves disease.

This clonotype occurred a few times. The CDR3 ends on some other residue instead of the conserved phenylalanine or tryptophan, so this is likely a read error. The chain joins TRBV7-9 to TRBJ1-1; D perhaps matches TRBD1 (5 bases). This CDR3 contains 16 residues. The V gene lost 0 bases and the J gene lost 1 base, with 12 bases spanning the gap. Germline lookup yields CDR1 SEHNR and CDR2 FQNEAQ (reference sequence). CDR3 DNA sequence: TGTGCCAGCAGCTTAGCTGGTGAGAGGGGGAACACTGAAGCTTTCCTT. It encodes CASSLAGERGNTEAFL.

Many counts were recorded for this clonotype. This sequence joins TRBV28 and TRBJ2-3; TRBD2 is a possible D gene (6 bases). This CDR3 has 15 amino acids. The germline V gene encodes CDR1 MDHEN and CDR2 SYDVKM. Trimming shortened V by 5 bases and J by 0 bases, and 12 bases separated the two germline ends. CDR3: CASSHRDWSTDTQYF. The CDR3 region has the DNA TGTGCCAGCAGTCACCGGGACTGGAGCACAGATACGCAGTATTTT.

This clonotype came up many times. This chain links TRBV3-1 with TRBJ1-1; D is unresolved. This CDR3 is built from 13 residues. The germline V gene encodes CDR1 LGHDT and CDR2 YNNKEL (reference sequence). V shed 1 base and J shed 0 bases, with 3 bases lying between them. The CDR3 nucleotides read TGTGCCAGCAGCCAAGTGATGAACACTGAAGCTTTCTTT. Protein: CASSQVMNTEAFF.

This clonotype was counted between two and nine times. This chain joins TRBV6-2 or TRBV6-3 and TRBJ1-2, with 11 bases lining up with TRBD1. V dropped 7 bases and J dropped 0; count of bases not matched to a gene: 7. The CDR3 has 16 amino acids. CDR1 MNHEY and CDR2 SVGEGT come from the germline V gene. The CDR3 spells CASTERDRGANYGYTF. The CDR3 DNA follows: TGTGCCAGCACCGAGCGGGACAGGGGGGCTAACTATGGCTACACCTTC.

This clonotype was seen repeatedly, ten times or more. The genes are TRBV29-1 and TRBJ1-1; D gene uncertain. V gave up 4 bases and J gave up 1 base, with 28 bases separating them. The CDR3 consists of 19 residues. The germline CDR1 and CDR2 sequences are SQVTM and ANQGSEA. CDR3 sequence (DNA): TGCAGCGTTGTATTCTTAGGACCCGGCCGGCTCCTACCGAACACTGAAGCTTTCTTT. It codes for CSVVFLGPGRLLPNTEAFF.

The chain couples TRBV20-1 to TRBJ2-7; D is possibly TRBD2 (5 bases). The CDR3 spans 14 residues. V was pared by 3 bases and J by 2 bases, with 14 bases between. Germline V gene data show CDR1 as DFQATT and CDR2 as SNEGSKA (reference sequence). The CDR3 region is CSASLSALTYEQYF. The CDR3 coding sequence is TGCAGTGCTAGCCTTAGCGCCTTGACCTACGAGCAGTACTTC.